This T cell receptor beta chain stems from a study of blood T cell repertoires in COVID-19. Study summary: Sites across the United States, Italy and Spain contributed samples from acute and convalescent COVID-19. The cDNA or gDNA used as material had been derived from T cells, B-cell-depleted T cells, or PBMCs.

In the authors' workflow: Scientists estimated how many nucleated cells there were by amplifying reference gene primers. This table comes from immunoSEQ multiplex PCR, and its TCRdb copy is limited to in-frame clones, with some not included. Clonal size and the V and J genes are those of that table, whereas D and trimming came from the DNA. Among 90,000 or so clones listed, about 91% were seen once. Sequenced: peripheral blood. This sequence originates from a human donor with active COVID-19. The donor label of this sample is uncertain.

In DNA form, the CDR3 reads TGTGCCAGCAGCTTATATTCCTACGAGCAGTACTTC. Its translation: CASSLYSYEQYF. The chain combines TRBV13 with TRBJ2-7; D unclear. This CDR3 spans 12 amino acids. With 2 bases removed from V and 1 base from J, the gap between germline ends came to 3 bases. CDR1 is PRHDT and CDR2 is FYEKMQ in the germline V gene (reference sequence).